The 27 T cell receptor beta chains listed next were all sequenced from one sample in a study of shared clonotypes between healthy human individuals. TCRdb keeps only in-frame clones here, not all; method: immunoSEQ multiplex PCR. The sample records 2 million to 2.5 million clones, nearly 97% being singletons. The sample taken for sequencing was naive CD4+ T cells sorted from blood. Specified subset: CD45RA+ positively selected. The receptors stem from a man aged 18 to 30 in good health.

V and J are TRBV10-2 and TRBJ1-2, with a tentative D call TRBD1 (5 bases). This CDR3 contains 14 residues. The germline V gene encodes CDR1 WSHSY and CDR2 SAAADI. Trimming removed 3 bases from V and 8 bases from J, with 16 bases in between. The CDR3 coding sequence is TGCGCCAGCAGTGAAAGTTTTGGGACCGGGGGCTACACCTTC. This codes for CASSESFGTGGYTF.

This chain links TRBV2 with TRBJ2-1; 9 bases match TRBD2. J gave up 6 bases and V 6 bases, and 3 bases lay outside the gene matches. The CDR3 has 13 amino acids. The germline V gene encodes CDR1 SNHLY and CDR2 FYNNEI. For the CDR3, the DNA is TGTGCCAGCAGGGGACTAGCCCTCAATGAGCAGTTCTTC. Its protein is CASRGLALNEQFF.

The chain has TRBV19 and TRBJ1-1, with D tentatively TRBD1 (5 bases). V lost 5 bases and J 1 base, leaving 14 bases between the germline ends. The germline V gene encodes CDR1 LNHDA and CDR2 SQIVND (reference sequence). CDR3 length: 15 amino acids. CDR3 in amino acids: CASSVLGTANTEAFF. Written as DNA, the CDR3 is TGTGCCAGTAGTGTCCTCGGGACGGCGAACACTGAAGCTTTCTTT. The variable domain in full, with the rest retrieved from reference TRBV19 and TRBJ1-1, is DGGITQSPKYLFRKEGQNVTLSCEQNLNHDAMYWYRQDPGQGLRLIYYSQIVNDFQKGDIAEGYSVSREKKESFPLTVTSAQKNPTAFYLCASSVLGTANTEAFFGQGTRLTVV.

This clone was recorded once. This sequence joins TRBV9 and TRBJ2-1, with 12 bases aligning to TRBD2. V shed 6 bases, J shed 0 bases, and the junction held 10 bases outside the gene matches. Germline CDR1 is SGDLS and CDR2 is YYNGEE. The CDR3 contains 18 residues. This chain's CDR3 is CASIPGLAGYSSYNEQFF. The DNA of the CDR3 is TGTGCCAGCATCCCGGGACTAGCGGGCTATAGCTCCTACAATGAGCAGTTCTTC.

On this clone: Additional DNA sequences in this sample encode the identical CDR3. This chain joins TRBV7-2 and TRBJ2-1; 8 bases agree with TRBD2. With V trimmed by 1 base and J by 3 bases, 5 bases remained unmatched. Germline V gene data show CDR1 as SGHTA and CDR2 as FQGNSA. The CDR3 runs to 16 residues. The CDR3 sequence is CASSLVSGSIYNEQFF. CDR3 sequence (DNA): TGTGCCAGCAGCTTAGTGAGCGGGAGTATCTACAATGAGCAGTTCTTC.

The chain uses TRBV6-5 and TRBJ2-7; 10 nucleotides match TRBD2. V trimming: 6 bases; J trimming: 7 bases; junction bases outside the gene matches: 12. Germline V lookup: CDR1 MNHEY, CDR2 SVGAGI. CDR3 length: 15 amino acids. In DNA form, the CDR3 reads TGTGCCAGCAGGTCTGCTAGCGGGAGTCTGGGGGAGCAGTACTTC. Amino acid sequence: CASRSASGSLGEQYF.

This clone appeared once. The germline gene is not matched at one end of the junction; a read error may be the cause. The CDR3 here is CATRRGEAMNTEAFF. The CDR3 coding sequence is TGTGCCACCAGAAGAGGGGAGGCCATGAACACTGAAGCTTTCTTT. V gene TRBV15 combines with J gene TRBJ1-1; D possibly corresponds to TRBD1 (5 bases). From germline, CDR1 is LNHNV and CDR2 YYDKDF (reference sequence). The CDR3 extends over 15 amino acids.

The chain is built from TRBV7-8 and TRBJ2-7; the match to TRBD2 covers 8 bases. The ends lost 2 bases at V and 1 base at J; junction bases unmatched: 13. The germline V gene has CDR1 SGHVS and CDR2 FQNEAQ. The CDR3 is 18 residues long. DNA of the CDR3: TGTGCCAGCAGCTTAAGGGGGGGCCCTAGCGGGCTTTCCTACGAGCAGTACTTC. Translation gives CASSLRGGPSGLSYEQYF. Full variable domain (remainder filled in from reference TRBV7-8 and TRBJ2-7): GAGVSQSPRYKVAKRGQDVALRCDPISGHVSLFWYQQALGQGPEFLTYFQNEAQLDKSGLPSDRFFAERPEGSVSTLKIQRTQQEDSAVYLCASSLRGGPSGLSYEQYFGPGTRLTVT.

The chain is built from TRBV7-3 and TRBJ1-1, with unresolved D. Germline V gene data show CDR1 as SGHTA and CDR2 as FQGTGA. This CDR3 has 14 residues. Trimming took off 4 bases at V and 0 bases at J, with 9 bases between the two ends. In DNA form, the CDR3 reads TGTGCCAGCAGCTCCGGACTGATGAACACTGAAGCTTTCTTT. Translation: CASSSGLMNTEAFF.

This chain connects TRBV4-1 to TRBJ2-7; D uncertain. The CDR3 has 15 amino acids. The V end lost 1 base, the J end lost 5 bases, and 15 bases lay between the germline ends. Germline-derived CDR1 and CDR2 are MGHRA and YSYEKL. The CDR3 region has the DNA TGCGCCAGCAGCCAAGTTCCTGGGAATTACGACGAGCAGTACTTC. It yields the protein CASSQVPGNYDEQYF.

The V gene is TRBV6-5, the J gene TRBJ1-4; D ambiguous. With 5 bases removed from V and 5 bases from J, the gap between germline ends came to 9 bases. Germline V gene lookup returns CDR1 MNHEY and CDR2 SVGAGI. CDR3 length: 13 residues. Here the CDR3 reads CASSPEPNEKLFF. Here the CDR3 DNA reads TGTGCCAGCAGTCCTGAGCCAAATGAAAAACTGTTTTTT.

This chain joins TRBV5-1 and TRBJ2-5; TRBD1 matches at 8 bases. The last part of the DNA fits TRBJ2-7 better; the J call may be wrong. The CDR3 runs to 15 residues. From germline, CDR1 is SGHRS and CDR2 YFSETQ. CDR3 nucleotide sequence: TGCGCGAATCAGGGGGCCGGGCGGGGAGCCTACGAGCAGTACTTC. Its protein product is CANQGAGRGAYEQYF.

This chain links TRBV30 with TRBJ1-1; D is uncertain. CDR3 length: 12 residues. The germline gives CDR1 GTSNPN, CDR2 SVGIG (reference sequence). V lost 2 bases and J lost 6, with 10 bases in between. This CDR3 reads CAWSPWESEAFF. CDR3 nucleotide sequence: TGTGCCTGGAGTCCGTGGGAGTCTGAAGCTTTCTTT. Full variable domain (outside the CDR3, taken from reference TRBV30 and TRBJ1-1): SQTIHQWPATLVQPVGSPLSLECTVEGTSNPNLYWYRQAAGRGLQLLFYSVGIGQISSEVPQNLSASRPQDRQFILSSKKLLLSDSGFYLCAWSPWESEAFFGQGTRLTVV.

The J gene is TRBJ1-2, the V gene TRBV18, with 8 bases fitting TRBD1. CDR1 and CDR2 from the germline V gene are KGHSH and LQKENI. This CDR3 is 17 amino acids long. With 6 bases clipped from V and 3 bases from J, the junction kept 15 bases outside the gene matches. The CDR3 reads CASSQMTGALDDYGYTF. The CDR3 nucleotides are TGTGCCAGCTCCCAAATGACAGGGGCCCTTGACGACTATGGCTACACCTTC.

The V gene is TRBV28, the J gene TRBJ1-2; no firm D call. The V gene lost 5 bases and the J gene lost 4 bases, with 14 bases spanning the gap. The CDR3 sequence is 14 residues long. Looked up from germline, CDR1 is MDHEN and CDR2 is SYDVKM. The DNA for the CDR3 is TGTGCCAGCAGTGGCGGTAGTCCGTCCTATGGCTACACCTTC. This gives the protein CASSGGSPSYGYTF.

This rearrangement joins TRBV2 to TRBJ2-2; the D is unclear. V dropped 5 bases and J dropped 0 bases, with 10 bases sitting between them. This CDR3 spans 15 amino acids. The V gene's germline CDR1 is SNHLY and CDR2 FYNNEI. For the CDR3, the DNA is TGTGCCAGCAGTACTGTGCTAGCGAACACCGGGGAGCTGTTTTTT. Protein product: CASSTVLANTGELFF. The full variable domain, in which reference TRBV2 and TRBJ2-2 provide the parts outside the CDR3, is EPEVTQTPSHQVTQMGQEVILRCVPISNHLYFYWYRQILGQKVEFLVSFYNNEISEKSEIFDDQFSVERPDGSNFTLKIRSTKLEDSAMYFCASSTVLANTGELFFGEGSRLTVL.

This chain uses TRBV7-2 with TRBJ2-2, with a possible D match to TRBD2 (6 bases). CDR1 is SGHTA, CDR2 FQGNSA, per germline. The CDR3 has 17 residues. V lost 6 bases, J lost 2 bases, and 19 bases lay in between. The CDR3 nucleotides read TGTGCCAGCAGTAAGGCCCCACACGGGGGTAACACCGGGGAGCTGTTTTTT. Translated, it gives CASSKAPHGGNTGELFF. The variable domain in full, completed from reference TRBV7-2 and TRBJ2-2, reads GAGVSQSPSNKVTEKGKDVELRCDPISGHTALYWYRQSLGQGLEFLIYFQGNSAPDKSGLPSDRFSAERTGGSVSTLTIQRTQQEDSAVYLCASSKAPHGGNTGELFFGEGSRLTVL.

The chain employs TRBV10-2 and TRBJ1-5; 10 positions agree with TRBD1. This CDR3 has 13 amino acids. V lost 8 bases and J lost 9; bases outside the gene matches: 7. Germline loops: CDR1 WSHSY, CDR2 SAAADI. CDR3 nucleotides: TGCGCCAGCGAGGGACAGGGGAGGACGCCCCAGCATTTT. This encodes CASEGQGRTPQHF.

The rearrangement links TRBV7-2 to TRBJ1-6, with a tentative D call TRBD1 (5 bases). The germline V gene has CDR1 SGHTA and CDR2 FQGNSA. The length of the CDR3 is 13 residues. The ends were cut back, 4 bases at V and 10 bases at J, with 11 bases in the middle. Here the CDR3 DNA reads TGTGCCAGCAGCTACGATAGACAGTCACCCCTCCACTTT. Its protein product is CASSYDRQSPLHF. The full variable domain, in which reference TRBV7-2 and TRBJ1-6 provide the parts outside the CDR3, is GAGVSQSPSNKVTEKGKDVELRCDPISGHTALYWYRQSLGQGLEFLIYFQGNSAPDKSGLPSDRFSAERTGGSVSTLTIQRTQQEDSAVYLCASSYDRQSPLHFGNGTRLTVT.

The chain combines TRBV2 with TRBJ2-7; no reliable D call. V lost 1 base to trimming and J lost 4 bases, with 11 bases between them. Germline CDR1 SNHLY, CDR2 FYNNEI. This CDR3 contains 14 residues. CDR3 DNA sequence: TGTGCCAGCAGTGAAGACCTGGGGATGTACGAGCAGTACTTC. This gives the protein CASSEDLGMYEQYF. The whole variable domain, remainder taken from reference TRBV2 and TRBJ2-7, is EPEVTQTPSHQVTQMGQEVILRCVPISNHLYFYWYRQILGQKVEFLVSFYNNEISEKSEIFDDQFSVERPDGSNFTLKIRSTKLEDSAMYFCASSEDLGMYEQYFGPGTRLTVT.

A single count supports this clone. The chain employs TRBV9 and TRBJ2-3; D is perhaps TRBD1 or TRBD2 (5 bases each). The V end lost 4 bases, the J end lost 3 bases, and 15 bases lay between the germline ends. Germline values: CDR1 SGDLS, CDR2 YYNGEE. There are 15 residues in the CDR3. The DNA of the CDR3 is TGTGCCAGCAGCCCCGGGGCAGGAAGAACAGATACGCAGTATTTT. This encodes CASSPGAGRTDTQYF.

V usage is TRBV7-3 and J usage is TRBJ2-2, with unresolved D. This CDR3 comprises 12 residues. With 5 bases removed from V and 3 bases from J, the gap between germline ends came to 4 bases. CDR1 SGHTA and CDR2 FQGTGA come from the germline V gene. CDR3 coding DNA: TGTGCCAGCAGCAACTACACCGGGGAGCTGTTTTTT. This translates into CASSNYTGELFF.

The sample holds one count of this clone. The rearrangement joins TRBV28 to TRBJ1-1; no definite D call. Trimming shortened V by 10 bases and J by 1 base, and 7 bases separated the two germline ends. The CDR3 loop spans 11 amino acids. The germline V gene has CDR1 MDHEN and CDR2 SYDVKM. Written as DNA, the CDR3 is TGTGCCATCTACGGGAACACTGAAGCTTTCTTT. As protein: CAIYGNTEAFF.

This clone was seen just once. Other DNA sequences in this sample translate to the same CDR3. The rearrangement joins TRBV18 to TRBJ2-7; 11 bases align to TRBD1. The junction had 2 bases not matched to a gene; V was cut back by 4 bases and J by 3 bases. The CDR3 spans 14 residues. CDR1 KGHSH and CDR2 LQKENI come from the germline V gene. The CDR3 here is CASSRDRGFYEQYF. The CDR3, as DNA: TGTGCCAGCTCACGGGACAGGGGGTTCTACGAGCAGTACTTC.

The chain has TRBV5-6 and TRBJ2-1; perhaps TRBD1 as D (5 bases). Looked up from germline, CDR1 is SGHDT and CDR2 is YYEEEE. Deletions cut 0 bases from V and 2 bases from J, with 9 bases between. The CDR3 has 15 residues. The CDR3 bases are TGTGCCAGCAGCTTGGGCAGGGCCCCCTACAATGAGCAGTTCTTC. Encoded protein: CASSLGRAPYNEQFF.

The rearrangement joins TRBV11-2 to TRBJ2-3, with D possibly being TRBD2 (6 bases). The V end lost 2 bases, the J end lost 1 base, and 22 bases lay between the germline ends. This CDR3 is built from 19 residues. Germline assignment: CDR1 SGHAT and CDR2 FQNNGV. CDR3 DNA sequence: TGTGCCAGCAGCTTAAACCCGGGAGACGAAAGACGGGGCACAGATACGCAGTATTTT. This encodes CASSLNPGDERRGTDTQYF.

This clone was found once. The rearrangement links TRBV5-1 to TRBJ1-4, with D possibly being TRBD1 (6 bases). Germline V gene lookup returns CDR1 SGHRS and CDR2 YFSETQ. The V gene lost 5 bases and the J gene lost 0 bases, with 14 bases spanning the gap. The CDR3 is made up of 16 amino acids. As DNA, the CDR3 is TGCGCCAGCAGACCACGGACAGATTCAACTAATGAAAAACTGTTTTTT. It specifies CASRPRTDSTNEKLFF.